The 11 T cell receptor beta chains presented below share a single source sample, sequenced in a study of immune evolution from preneoplasia to lung adenocarcinoma. Assay: immunoSEQ multiplex PCR; the TCRdb copy retains only in-frame clones and omits some. This sample has roughly 11,000 clones, with 78% found just once. The sample taken for sequencing was FFPE minimally invasive lung adenocarcinoma tissue. All receptors come from a person aged 55 to 79 with lung adenocarcinoma.

The chain uses TRBV28 and TRBJ1-1; no clear D. V was pared by 8 bases and J by 0 bases, with 16 bases between. The length of the CDR3 is 15 residues. The germline V gene encodes CDR1 MDHEN and CDR2 SYDVKM. The CDR3, as DNA: TGTGCCAGCGTGCCTTTAGTATGGATGAACACTGAAGCTTTCTTT. As protein: CASVPLVWMNTEAFF. Based on the CDR3 plus reference TRBV28 and TRBJ1-1, the full variable domain is DVKVTQSSRYLVKRTGEKVFLECVQDMDHENMFWYRQDPGLGLRLIYFSYDVKMKEKGDIPEGYSVSREKKERFSLILESASTNQTSMYLCASVPLVWMNTEAFFGQGTRLTVV.

The rearrangement joins TRBV4-1 to TRBJ2-7, with D unresolved. This CDR3 comprises 15 residues. Trimming took 0 bases from V and 5 from J, leaving 14 bases between them. Germline V CDR1 and CDR2: MGHRA, YSYEKL. The CDR3 DNA follows: TGCGCCAGCAGCCAAGAAACAATTAGTAGGCACGAGCAGTACTTC. Residues: CASSQETISRHEQYF.

This clone has only a few counts. The chain joins TRBV6-1 to TRBJ2-1; no clear D gene. V lost 3 bases and J lost 0, with 9 bases in between. This CDR3 region has 15 residues. CDR1 is MNHNS, CDR2 SASEGT, per germline. Here the CDR3 DNA reads TGTGCCAGCAGTGATGCGTCAGGCTCCTACAATGAGCAGTTCTTC. Amino acid sequence: CASSDASGSYNEQFF.

This sequence joins TRBV28 and TRBJ1-4, with 8 bases aligning to TRBD1. Per the germline V gene, CDR1 is MDHEN and CDR2 is SYDVKM. V lost 5 bases, J lost 1 base, and 3 bases stayed unmatched. This CDR3 is 15 amino acids long. The CDR3 sequence: CASSGQGVTNEKLFF. Here the CDR3 DNA reads TGTGCCAGCAGTGGACAGGGAGTAACTAATGAAAAACTGTTTTTT.

This clone was seen only once. The gene calls are TRBV9 and TRBJ2-1, with D possibly TRBD2 on 6 matching bases. The CDR3 sequence is 14 residues long. Germline V gene data show CDR1 as SGDLS and CDR2 as YYNGEE. Trimming pared 0 bases from V and 10 bases from J, leaving 14 bases between. In nucleotides, the CDR3 is TGTGCCAGCAGCGTAGCTTACCGGGGGAGAGAGCAGTTCTTC. Protein product: CASSVAYRGREQFF.

This clone was picked up one time. The chain is built from TRBV4-3 and TRBJ2-7; possibly TRBD2 for D (5 bases). The CDR3 is made up of 15 amino acids. Looked up from germline, CDR1 is LGHNA and CDR2 is YSLEER. The germline V and J ends were trimmed by 0 bases and 5 bases, with 14 bases remaining between them. In nucleotides, the CDR3 is TGCGCCAGCAGCCAAGATCTTCCGGGGTACAACGAGCAGTACTTC. The encoded protein is CASSQDLPGYNEQYF.

The gene calls are TRBV28 and TRBJ2-7, with D possibly being TRBD1 (5 bases). Trimming shortened V by 11 bases and J by 1 base, and 15 bases separated the two germline ends. CDR3 length: 13 amino acids. Germline V gene data show CDR1 as MDHEN and CDR2 as SYDVKM. CDR3 coding DNA: TGTGCCGGCCCAGCAGGGTCTTCCTACGAGCAGTACTTC. This translates into CAGPAGSSYEQYF. The entire variable domain, with the rest obtained from reference TRBV28 and TRBJ2-7, is as follows: DVKVTQSSRYLVKRTGEKVFLECVQDMDHENMFWYRQDPGLGLRLIYFSYDVKMKEKGDIPEGYSVSREKKERFSLILESASTNQTSMYLCAGPAGSSYEQYFGPGTRLTVT.

The chain employs TRBV19 and TRBJ1-4; D remains unclear. Per germline, CDR1 LNHDA and CDR2 SQIVND (reference sequence). This CDR3 region has 17 residues. V lost 3 bases and J lost 0, with 14 bases in between. The DNA of the CDR3 is TGTGCCAGTAGTATTTACTACCGAATGGCAACTAATGAAAAACTGTTTTTT. It codes for CASSIYYRMATNEKLFF.

The rearrangement joins TRBV5-6 to TRBJ2-5; TRBD2 is a possible D gene (5 bases). V was pared by 0 bases and J by 1 base, with 10 bases between. The CDR3 length is 15 residues. The germline gives CDR1 SGHDT, CDR2 YYEEEE. CDR3 in amino acids: CASSLGGSAQETQYF. The DNA of the CDR3 is TGTGCCAGCAGCTTGGGCGGGTCGGCCCAAGAGACCCAGTACTTC.

In this sample, this clone turned up once. This CDR3 reads CSASSEWAQYF. The CDR3 region has the DNA TGCAGTGCTAGCTCCGAGTGGGCCCAGTACTTC. The rearrangement links TRBV20-1 to TRBJ2-5, with unresolved D. Germline CDR1 is DFQATT and CDR2 is SNEGSKA (reference sequence). Trimming took 3 bases from V and 9 from J, leaving 11 bases between them. CDR3 length equals 11 residues.

The chain's CDR3 is CASSARDRGLWTF. The CDR3 coding sequence is TGTGCCAGTAGTGCCCGGGACAGGGGGCTATGGACCTTC. This chain uses TRBV19 with TRBJ1-2; 12 positions agree with TRBD1. The CDR3 runs to 13 residues. Germline loops: CDR1 LNHDA, CDR2 SQIVND (reference sequence). Germline trimming cut 5 bases from V and 14 bases from J; bases unmatched to any gene: 9.